This T cell receptor beta chain was documented in a study of vaccination effects on CD4 cells after COVID-19. At the level of the study: Ahead of sequencing, the ViraFEST assay grew antigen-specific CD4+ T cells using viral peptide pools.

The CDR3 is 14 residues long. Deletions cut 6 bases from V and 5 bases from J, with 16 bases between. From germline, CDR1 is MNHEY and CDR2 SVGAGI. In the case of this clone: What it recognizes is unknown.

Here immunoSEQ multiplex PCR was the method, and the copy in TCRdb shows in-frame clones only, minus some. The sample has approximately 45,000 clones; around 76% are singletons. Following a roughly 9-day culture, CD4+ T cells were purified. This chain links TRBV6-5 with TRBJ2-5; weak D call: TRBD2 (5 bases). This TCR was recovered from a human donor who had a prior SARS-CoV-2 infection. The sequences come from CD4+ T cells from PBMCs cultured without peptide, collected before COVID-19 vaccination. CDR3 amino acids: CASSVGFRGETQYF. CDR3 DNA: TGTGCCAGCAGCGTAGGTTTCCGCGGGGAGACCCAGTACTTC.